The T cell receptor (beta chain) under discussion was sequenced for a study of cytomegalovirus exposure and HLA in healthy donors. Researchers ran the PCR with 60 Vbeta and 13 Jbeta primers. Sequenced by immunoSEQ multiplex PCR; TCRdb stores in-frame clones only, minus some. The sample yields 150,000 to 180,000 clones, around 82% seen once. The CDR3 has 14 residues. V shed 7 bases, J shed 3 bases, and the junction held 5 bases outside the gene matches. In germline, CDR1 is SNHLY, CDR2 FYNNEI. The TCR was taken from a woman between 45 and 65 years old in good health and CMV-seropositive. The rearrangement joins TRBV2 to TRBJ2-2; the match to TRBD1 covers 7 bases. Sequencing was done on a sample of PBMCs. CDR3 amino acids: CASKGTDYTGELFF. The CDR3 DNA follows: TGTGCCAGCAAGGGGACAGACTACACCGGGGAGCTGTTTTTT.